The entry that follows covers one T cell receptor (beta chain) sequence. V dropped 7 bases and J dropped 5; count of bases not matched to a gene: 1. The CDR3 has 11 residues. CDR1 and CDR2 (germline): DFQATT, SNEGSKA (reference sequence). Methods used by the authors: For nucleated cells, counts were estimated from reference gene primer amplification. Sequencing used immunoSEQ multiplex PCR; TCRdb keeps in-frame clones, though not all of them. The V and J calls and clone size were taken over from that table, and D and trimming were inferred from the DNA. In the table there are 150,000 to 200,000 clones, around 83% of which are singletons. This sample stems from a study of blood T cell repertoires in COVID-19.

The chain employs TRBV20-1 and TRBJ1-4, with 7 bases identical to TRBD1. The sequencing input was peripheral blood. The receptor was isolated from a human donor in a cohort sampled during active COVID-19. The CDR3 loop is CSVQGNEKLFF. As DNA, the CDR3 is TGCAGTGTACAGGGGAATGAAAAACTGTTTTTT.